Following are 13 T cell receptor beta chains from one sample sequenced in a study of cytomegalovirus exposure and HLA in healthy donors. PCR employed 60 Vbeta and 13 Jbeta primers. Assay: immunoSEQ multiplex PCR; the TCRdb copy retains only in-frame clones and omits some. The sample holds tens of thousands of clones, 84% seen once. Sequenced: PBMCs. These receptors were taken from a woman under 30 in good health and CMV-seropositive.

This chain connects TRBV7-9 to TRBJ2-1, with 7 bases fitting TRBD2. V was clipped by 6 bases and J by 13 bases; unmatched bases: 6. The CDR3 sequence is 11 residues long. The germline gives CDR1 SEHNR, CDR2 FQNEAQ (reference sequence). DNA for the CDR3: TGTGCCAGCAGTGCGGGAGTCAGCCAGTTCTTC. Translated: CASSAGVSQFF.

The V gene is TRBV5-6, the J gene TRBJ1-2, with 7 positions matching TRBD1. V was clipped by 2 bases and J by 8 bases; unmatched bases: 3. The length of the CDR3 is 12 residues. The germline V gene has CDR1 SGHDT and CDR2 YYEEEE. Here the CDR3 reads CASSLTGAGYTF. The CDR3 bases are TGTGCCAGCAGCTTAACAGGGGCGGGCTACACCTTC.

V gene TRBV7-6 combines with J gene TRBJ1-1; 10 bases match TRBD1. Trimming removed 5 bases from V and 8 bases from J; junction bases left unmatched: 5. CDR1 and CDR2 from the germline V gene are SGHVS and FNYEAQ. This CDR3 is 13 amino acids long. CDR3 in DNA: TGTGCCAGCAGCACCAGGACAGGGGGAGAAGCTTTCTTT. It translates to CASSTRTGGEAFF. The full variable domain, with the rest looked up from reference TRBV7-6 and TRBJ1-1, is GAGVSQSPRYKVTKRGQDVALRCDPISGHVSLYWYRQALGQGPEFLTYFNYEAQQDKSGLPNDRFSAERPEGSISTLTIQRTEQRDSAMYRCASSTRTGGEAFFGQGTRLTVV.

The CDR3 loop reads CASWDSLDRPQHF. CDR3 nucleotide sequence: TGTGCCAGCTGGGACTCTTTGGATCGGCCCCAGCATTTT. V is TRBV28 and J is TRBJ1-5, with D perhaps TRBD1 (5 bases). This CDR3 has 13 amino acids. Germline lookup yields CDR1 MDHEN and CDR2 SYDVKM. Between the trimmed V and J ends, which lost 8 bases and 9 bases, there was a span of 17 bases.

The chain uses TRBV18 and TRBJ1-6, with TRBD1 matching over 8 bases. The V segment lost 6 bases and the J segment 6 bases; nucleotides outside the gene matches: 7. The CDR3 extends over 15 amino acids. Germline lookup yields CDR1 KGHSH and CDR2 LQKENI. The CDR3 reads CASSLSGQVNSPLHF. CDR3 bases: TGTGCCAGCTCCCTATCGGGACAGGTTAATTCACCCCTCCACTTT.

V and J are TRBV5-1 and TRBJ1-3; D gene uncertain. This CDR3 comprises 15 residues. Germline V lookup: CDR1 SGHRS, CDR2 YFSETQ. Trimming cost V 7 bases and J 0 bases, with 14 bases left between them. CDR3 DNA: TGCGCCAGCGGCATTGGACTGTTCTCTGGAAACACCATATATTTT. Its translation is CASGIGLFSGNTIYF.

This chain links TRBV10-2 with TRBJ1-1; 8 nucleotides agree with TRBD1. The junction had 7 bases not matched to a gene; V was cut back by 3 bases and J by 7 bases. This CDR3 is 14 amino acids long. CDR1 is WSHSY, CDR2 SAAADI, per germline. The CDR3 nucleotides read TGCGCCAGCAGTGAAAACAGGGGGGGAGTTGAAGCTTTCTTT. Protein sequence: CASSENRGGVEAFF.

This clone appeared a few times. The chain carries TRBV4-1 and TRBJ1-1; unclear D gene. The CDR3 loop spans 13 amino acids. Per germline, CDR1 MGHRA and CDR2 YSYEKL. Trimming took off 2 bases at V and 9 bases at J, with 13 bases between the two ends. In nucleotides, the CDR3 is TGCGCCAGCAGCCAACTATCCCGGGGTAAAGCTTTCTTT. It is translated as CASSQLSRGKAFF.

The rearrangement joins TRBV7-6 to TRBJ2-7, with D perhaps matching TRBD2 (5 bases). Germline lookup yields CDR1 SGHVS and CDR2 FNYEAQ. Trimming left V 0 bases short and J 4 bases short, with 7 bases between. The CDR3 spans 13 residues. CDR3 residues: CASSLAEGYEQYF. CDR3 bases: TGTGCCAGCAGCTTAGCCGAGGGTTACGAGCAGTACTTC.

V is TRBV28 and J is TRBJ2-4, with D tentatively TRBD1 (5 bases). CDR3 size: 12 residues. The V end lost 9 bases, the J end lost 8 bases, and 14 bases lay between the germline ends. Germline V gene data show CDR1 as MDHEN and CDR2 as SYDVKM. The CDR3 sequence: CASCESRDIQYF. The CDR3 DNA sequence: TGTGCCAGTTGCGAGAGCAGGGACATTCAGTACTTC.

This sequence joins TRBV5-1 and TRBJ1-2; a possible D gene is TRBD1 (5 bases). Germline V lookup: CDR1 SGHRS, CDR2 YFSETQ. The V gene lost 5 bases and the J gene lost 8 bases, with 16 bases spanning the gap. There are 13 residues in the CDR3. Written as DNA, the CDR3 is TGCGCCAGCAGACCCTCTTGGGGCCACGGCTACACCTTC. Translation gives CASRPSWGHGYTF.

This sequence joins TRBV5-1 and TRBJ2-1; no clear D gene. Germline loops: CDR1 SGHRS, CDR2 YFSETQ. V lost 2 bases to trimming and J lost 0 bases, with 9 bases between them. This CDR3 is 15 amino acids long. The CDR3 DNA follows: TGCGCCAGCAGCTTAGCTGATAACTCCTACAATGAGCAGTTCTTC. Translating it yields CASSLADNSYNEQFF.

This sequence joins TRBV5-1 and TRBJ2-7; D perhaps matches TRBD1 (5 bases). Trimming took 0 bases from V and 3 from J, leaving 7 bases between them. The CDR3 length is 13 residues. Germline CDR1 reads SGHRS; CDR2 reads YFSETQ. CDR3: CASSLATGYEQYF. The DNA of the CDR3 is TGCGCCAGCAGCTTGGCTACAGGCTACGAGCAGTACTTC.